The subject of this entry is one T cell receptor (beta chain). The antigen remains unidentified. CDR3 length: 13 amino acids. The V gene lost 5 bases and the J gene lost 7 bases, with 14 bases spanning the gap. Germline V CDR1 and CDR2: KGHSH, LQKENI. The data are from a study of shared clonotypes between healthy human individuals. In the original analysis: Without quality scores, immunoSEQ junctional reads could not be filtered like full-length reads. Clones were sequenced by immunoSEQ multiplex PCR, and TCRdb holds only the in-frame ones, with some missing. V and J calls and clone size come straight from that table; D and trimming were deduced from the DNA. The data hold a few million clones, with 85% to 95% observed a single time. Findings of the study overall: Sequencing of the sorted subsets was shown by rarefaction to be incomplete despite large depth. Clonotypes that were shared across a few donors made up around 5% of naive CD4 clonotypes. Across subsets, estimated richness was generally greater for naive than for memory populations.

The chain joins TRBV18 to TRBJ1-1; D ambiguous. The sample consisted of naive CD4+ T cells from PBMCs. Subset meaning: CD45RA+ positively selected. The sequence was obtained from a man aged 18 to 30 in good health. Some clones in this sample may be carry-over from other donors' samples. CDR3 nucleotides: TGTGCCAGCTCATGGGGTTGGGGAAATGAAGCTTTCTTT. Translated: CASSWGWGNEAFF.